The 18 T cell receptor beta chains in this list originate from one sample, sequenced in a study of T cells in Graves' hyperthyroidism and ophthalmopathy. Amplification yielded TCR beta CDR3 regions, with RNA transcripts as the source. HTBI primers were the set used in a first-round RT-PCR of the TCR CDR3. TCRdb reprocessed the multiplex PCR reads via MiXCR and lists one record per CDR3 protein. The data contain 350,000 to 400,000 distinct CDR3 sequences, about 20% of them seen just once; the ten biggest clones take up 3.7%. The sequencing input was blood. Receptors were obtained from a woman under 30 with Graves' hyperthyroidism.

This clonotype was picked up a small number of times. The CDR3 sequence: CASIQNMNTEAFF. CDR3 bases: TGTGCCAGCATTCAGAACATGAACACTGAAGCTTTCTTT. V and J are TRBV2 and TRBJ1-1; D call uncertain. The V gene's germline CDR1 is SNHLY and CDR2 FYNNEI. Trimming took off 7 bases at V and 0 bases at J, with 9 bases between the two ends. CDR3 length: 13 residues.

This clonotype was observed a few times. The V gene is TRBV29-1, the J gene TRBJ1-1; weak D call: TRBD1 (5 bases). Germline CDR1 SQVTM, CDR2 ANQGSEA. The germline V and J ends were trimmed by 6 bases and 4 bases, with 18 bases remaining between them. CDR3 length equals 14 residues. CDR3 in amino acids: CSVTDIAGGTEAFF. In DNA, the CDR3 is TGCAGCGTCACGGACATTGCTGGCGGCACTGAAGCTTTCTTT.

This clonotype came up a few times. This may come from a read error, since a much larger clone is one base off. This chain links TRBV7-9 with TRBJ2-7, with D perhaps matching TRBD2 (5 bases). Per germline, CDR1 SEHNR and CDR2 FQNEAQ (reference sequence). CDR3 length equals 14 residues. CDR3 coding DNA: TGTGCCATCAGCTTACCAAGGGAGCCCTACGAGCAGTACTTC. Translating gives CAISLPREPYEQYF.

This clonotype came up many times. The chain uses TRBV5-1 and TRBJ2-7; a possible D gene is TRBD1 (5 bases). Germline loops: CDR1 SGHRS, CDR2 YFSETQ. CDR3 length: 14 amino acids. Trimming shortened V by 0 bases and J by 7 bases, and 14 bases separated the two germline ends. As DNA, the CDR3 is TGCGCCAGCAGCTTGGCCTATCAGGGTCGAGAGCAGTACTTC. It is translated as CASSLAYQGREQYF.

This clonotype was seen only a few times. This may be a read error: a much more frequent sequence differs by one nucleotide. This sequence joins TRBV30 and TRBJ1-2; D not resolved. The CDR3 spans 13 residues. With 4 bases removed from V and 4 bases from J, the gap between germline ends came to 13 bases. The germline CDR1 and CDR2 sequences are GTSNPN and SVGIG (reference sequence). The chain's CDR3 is CAWTGYSLYGYTF. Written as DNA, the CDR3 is TGTGCCTGGACGGGGTACAGTCTCTATGGCTACACCTTC.

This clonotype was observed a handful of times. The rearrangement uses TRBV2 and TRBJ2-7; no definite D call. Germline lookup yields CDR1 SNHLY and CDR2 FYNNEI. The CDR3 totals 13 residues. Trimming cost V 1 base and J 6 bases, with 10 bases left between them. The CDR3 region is CASSEEVGSEQYF. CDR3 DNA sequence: TGTGCCAGCAGTGAAGAAGTAGGGTCCGAGCAGTACTTC.

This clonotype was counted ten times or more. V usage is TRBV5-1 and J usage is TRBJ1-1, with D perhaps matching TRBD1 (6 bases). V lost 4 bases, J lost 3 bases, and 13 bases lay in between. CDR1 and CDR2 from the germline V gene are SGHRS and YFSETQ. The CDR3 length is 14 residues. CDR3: CASSLLGADTEAFF. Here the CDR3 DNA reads TGCGCCAGCAGCCTACTGGGGGCAGACACTGAAGCTTTCTTT.

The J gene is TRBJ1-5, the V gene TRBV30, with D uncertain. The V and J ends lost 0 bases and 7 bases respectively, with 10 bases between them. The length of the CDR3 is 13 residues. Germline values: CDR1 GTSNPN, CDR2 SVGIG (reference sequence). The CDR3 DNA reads TGTGCCTGGAGTGTACGAGGCCGACAGCCCCAGCATTTT. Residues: CAWSVRGRQPQHF.

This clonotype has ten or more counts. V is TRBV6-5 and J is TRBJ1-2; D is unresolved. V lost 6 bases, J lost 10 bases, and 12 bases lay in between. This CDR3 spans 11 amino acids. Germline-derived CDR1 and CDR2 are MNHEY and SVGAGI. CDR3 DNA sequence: TGTGCCAGCAGCCAAGGAAGGCACTACACCTTC. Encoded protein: CASSQGRHYTF.

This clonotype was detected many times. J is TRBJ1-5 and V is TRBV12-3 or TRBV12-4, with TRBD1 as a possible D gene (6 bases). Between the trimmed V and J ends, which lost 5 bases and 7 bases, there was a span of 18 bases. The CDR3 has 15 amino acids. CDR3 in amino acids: CASSPTGDLAQPQHF. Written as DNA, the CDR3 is TGTGCCAGCAGTCCGACAGGAGACCTGGCACAGCCCCAGCATTTT.

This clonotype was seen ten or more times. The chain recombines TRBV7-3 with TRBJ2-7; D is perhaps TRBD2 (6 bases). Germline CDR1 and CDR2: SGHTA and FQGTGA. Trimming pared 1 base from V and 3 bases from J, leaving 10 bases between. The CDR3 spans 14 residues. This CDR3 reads CASSLRRAGYEQYF. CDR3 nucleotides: TGTGCCAGCAGCTTAAGGAGGGCAGGCTACGAGCAGTACTTC.

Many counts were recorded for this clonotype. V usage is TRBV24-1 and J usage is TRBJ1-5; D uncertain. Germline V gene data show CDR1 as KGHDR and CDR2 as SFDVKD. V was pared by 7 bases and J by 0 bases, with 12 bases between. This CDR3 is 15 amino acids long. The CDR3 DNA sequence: TGTGCCACCAGACGTGGGCACCTTAGCAATCAGCCCCAGCATTTT. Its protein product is CATRRGHLSNQPQHF.

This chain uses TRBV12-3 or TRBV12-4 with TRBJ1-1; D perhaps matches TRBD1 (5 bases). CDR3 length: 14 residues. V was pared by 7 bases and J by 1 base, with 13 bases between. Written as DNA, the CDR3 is TGTGCCAGCAACTCGAGGGGACGGAACACTGAAGCTTTCTTT. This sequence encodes CASNSRGRNTEAFF.

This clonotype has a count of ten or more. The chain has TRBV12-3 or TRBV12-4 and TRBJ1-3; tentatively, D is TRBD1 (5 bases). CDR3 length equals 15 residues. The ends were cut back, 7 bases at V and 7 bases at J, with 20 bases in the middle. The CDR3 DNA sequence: TGTGCCAGCACCTACGCCGGGGCCCGGGGTAACACCATATATTTT. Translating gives CASTYAGARGNTIYF.

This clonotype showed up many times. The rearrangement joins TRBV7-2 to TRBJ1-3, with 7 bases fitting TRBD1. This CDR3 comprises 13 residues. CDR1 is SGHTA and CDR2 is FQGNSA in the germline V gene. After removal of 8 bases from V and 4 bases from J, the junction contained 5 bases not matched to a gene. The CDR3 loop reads CASGLGGGNTIYF. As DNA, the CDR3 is TGTGCCAGCGGACTAGGGGGCGGAAACACCATATATTTT. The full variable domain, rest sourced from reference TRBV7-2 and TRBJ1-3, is GAGVSQSPSNKVTEKGKDVELRCDPISGHTALYWYRQSLGQGLEFLIYFQGNSAPDKSGLPSDRFSAERTGGSVSTLTIQRTQQEDSAVYLCASGLGGGNTIYFGEGSWLTVV.

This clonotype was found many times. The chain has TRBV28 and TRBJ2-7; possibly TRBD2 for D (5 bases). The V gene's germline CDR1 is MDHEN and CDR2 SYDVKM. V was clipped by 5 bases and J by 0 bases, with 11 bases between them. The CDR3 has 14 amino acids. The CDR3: CASSQPGNSYEQYF. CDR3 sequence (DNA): TGTGCCAGCAGTCAGCCGGGAAACTCCTACGAGCAGTACTTC.

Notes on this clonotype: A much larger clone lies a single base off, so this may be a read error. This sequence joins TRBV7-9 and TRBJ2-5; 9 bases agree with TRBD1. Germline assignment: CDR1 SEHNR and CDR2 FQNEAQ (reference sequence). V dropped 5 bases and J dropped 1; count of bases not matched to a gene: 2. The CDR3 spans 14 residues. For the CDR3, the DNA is TGTGCCAGCAGCGAACAGGGGGCCCAAGAGACCCAGTACTTC. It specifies CASSEQGAQETQYF. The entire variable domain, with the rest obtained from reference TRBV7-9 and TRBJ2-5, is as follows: DTGVSQNPRHKITKRGQNVTFRCDPISEHNRLYWYRQTLGQGPEFLTYFQNEAQLEKSRLLSDRFSAERPKGSFSTLEIQRTEQGDSAMYLCASSEQGAQETQYFGPGTRLLVL.

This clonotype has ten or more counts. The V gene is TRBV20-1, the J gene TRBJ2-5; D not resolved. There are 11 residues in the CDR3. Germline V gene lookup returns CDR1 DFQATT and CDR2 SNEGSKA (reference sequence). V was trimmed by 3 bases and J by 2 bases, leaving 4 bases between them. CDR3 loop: CSASLQETQYF. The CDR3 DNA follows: TGCAGTGCTAGCCTTCAAGAGACCCAGTACTTC.